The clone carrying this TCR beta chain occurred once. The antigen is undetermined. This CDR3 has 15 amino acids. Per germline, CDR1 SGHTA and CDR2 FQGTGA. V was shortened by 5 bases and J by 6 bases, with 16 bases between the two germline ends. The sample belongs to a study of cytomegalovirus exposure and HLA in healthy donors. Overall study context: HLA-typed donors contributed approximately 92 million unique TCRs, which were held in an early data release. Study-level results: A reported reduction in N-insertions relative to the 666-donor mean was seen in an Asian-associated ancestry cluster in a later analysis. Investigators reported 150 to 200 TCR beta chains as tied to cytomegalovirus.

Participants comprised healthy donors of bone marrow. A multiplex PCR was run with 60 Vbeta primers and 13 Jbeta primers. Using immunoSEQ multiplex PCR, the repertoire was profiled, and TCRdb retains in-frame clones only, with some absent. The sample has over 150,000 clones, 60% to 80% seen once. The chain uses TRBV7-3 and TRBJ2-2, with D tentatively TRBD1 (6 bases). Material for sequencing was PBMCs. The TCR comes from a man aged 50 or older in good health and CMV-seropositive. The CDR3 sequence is CASSRTDRFAGELFF. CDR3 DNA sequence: TGTGCCAGCAGCCGAACCGACAGGTTCGCCGGGGAGCTGTTTTTT.